The entry below describes one T cell receptor (beta chain). Its antigen is unknown. Donors were drawn from the approximately 120-subject validation cohort, separate from the approximately 700-subject first cohort. The source of the sample is a study of cytomegalovirus exposure and HLA in healthy donors. TCRdb's table, derived via immunoSEQ multiplex PCR, lists solely in-frame clones and lacks some. The sample consists of roughly 250,000 clones, around 91% of them appearing once. Whole-study results and caveats: 150 or so TCR beta chains were listed as cytomegalovirus-associated. Most observed TCR sequences were rare, whereas some public TCRs were detected in many donors. The classifier, whose performance was assessed in both the original and validation cohorts, reportedly diagnosed cytomegalovirus status with high specificity and sensitivity.

V was pared by 2 bases and J by 8 bases, with 10 bases between. Germline V CDR1 and CDR2: SGHTA, FQGNSA. This CDR3 has 13 amino acids. The specimen was PBMCs. This clonotype was sampled from a woman in her late teens or twenties in good health and CMV-seronegative. The chain joins TRBV7-2 to TRBJ2-1; no definite D call. CDR3 loop: CASSLTYGDEQFF. The CDR3 DNA reads as TGTGCCAGCAGCTTAACGTACGGAGATGAGCAGTTCTTC.